The 30 T cell receptor beta chains given below trace back to one sample, sequenced in a study of response to subunit inactivated influenza vaccine. Via MiXCR, TCRdb re-called the RT-PCR reads, giving one row per CDR3 protein. This table has a few hundred thousand distinct CDR3 sequences, about 14% appearing once. The starting material was PBMCs from blood, obtained about 12 days after vaccination. The receptors derive from a man aged 50 to 60 who received an inactivated influenza vaccine.

This clonotype was detected ten times or more. The gene calls are TRBV20-1 and TRBJ2-1; D remains ambiguous. CDR1 and CDR2 from the germline V gene are DFQATT and SNEGSKA (reference sequence). Trimming removed 3 bases at V and 4 bases at J, with 10 bases between. The CDR3 length is 13 residues. CDR3 sequence reads: CSASLGRYNEQFF. CDR3 nucleotide sequence: TGCAGTGCTAGCCTGGGTCGTTACAATGAGCAGTTCTTC.

V usage is TRBV7-9 and J usage is TRBJ1-1; D gene ambiguous. V lost 3 bases and J lost 4, with 18 bases in between. Per the germline V gene, CDR1 is SEHNR and CDR2 is FQNEAQ (reference sequence). This CDR3 is 16 amino acids long. This CDR3 reads CASSFFISPSGTEAFF. The CDR3 nucleotides read TGTGCCAGCAGCTTTTTTATATCGCCCAGTGGCACTGAAGCTTTCTTT.

This clonotype was seen a few times. CDR3 amino acids: CASTLTSEQYF. Written as DNA, the CDR3 is TGTGCCAGCACCTTGACCAGCGAGCAGTACTTC. The chain is built from TRBV7-9 and TRBJ2-7; unclear D gene. Germline V gene data show CDR1 as SEHNR and CDR2 as FQNEAQ (reference sequence). The CDR3 totals 11 residues. The V and J ends lost 7 bases and 6 bases respectively, with 10 bases between them.

This clonotype was seen at least ten times. J is TRBJ1-1 and V is TRBV20-1; D remains unclear. The germline V and J ends were trimmed by 2 bases and 0 bases, with 7 bases remaining between them. Germline V gives CDR1 DFQATT, CDR2 SNEGSKA (reference sequence). The CDR3 has 13 residues. The DNA for the CDR3 is TGCAGTGCTAGATCACTACTGAACACTGAAGCTTTCTTT. Its translation is CSARSLLNTEAFF.

V and J are TRBV15 and TRBJ2-7; D unresolved. This CDR3 is 15 amino acids long. Trimming shortened V by 0 bases and J by 7 bases, and 16 bases separated the two germline ends. The germline V gene encodes CDR1 LNHNV and CDR2 YYDKDF (reference sequence). CDR3 DNA: TGTGCCACCAGCAGAGATCTGGTTATAGCCCGGGAGCAGTACTTC. This gives the protein CATSRDLVIAREQYF.

The rearrangement joins TRBV5-1 to TRBJ2-7, with a possible D match to TRBD2 (5 bases). The germline gives CDR1 SGHRS, CDR2 YFSETQ. The CDR3 extends over 15 amino acids. Trimming took 1 base from V and 3 from J, leaving 14 bases between them. CDR3: CASSLRAARDYEQYF. CDR3 nucleotides: TGCGCCAGCAGCTTGAGGGCAGCCCGGGACTACGAGCAGTACTTC.

This clonotype was seen a handful of times. This chain links TRBV12-3 or TRBV12-4 with TRBJ2-7, with 15 bases aligning to TRBD2. J was trimmed by 7 bases and V by 6 bases; bases with no gene match: 7. The CDR3 spans 15 residues. The CDR3 coding sequence is TGTGCCAGCAGCTCTCAGGGACTAGCGGGAGGTGAGCAGTACTTC. The encoded protein is CASSSQGLAGGEQYF.

This chain joins TRBV20-1 and TRBJ2-5; TRBD1 might be the D (6 bases). Germline CDR1 is DFQATT and CDR2 is SNEGSKA (reference sequence). This CDR3 contains 14 residues. The V and J ends lost 5 bases and 3 bases respectively, with 16 bases between them. The CDR3 sequence: CSARSRQEKETQYF. For the CDR3, the DNA is TGCAGTGCTCGGTCGAGACAGGAAAAAGAGACCCAGTACTTC.

The chain employs TRBV4-3 and TRBJ1-2, with a tentative D call TRBD1 (5 bases). CDR1 and CDR2 (germline): LGHNA, YSLEER. Trimming pared 0 bases from V and 8 bases from J, leaving 19 bases between. This CDR3 contains 16 residues. The CDR3 DNA reads TGCGCCAGCAGCCAAGATTGGAGCGGGGGAATCGGGGGCTACACCTTC. Residues: CASSQDWSGGIGGYTF.

On this clonotype itself: The junction shows a germline mismatch at one end, possibly a read error. The chain joins TRBV7-2 to TRBJ1-4, with 7 bases identical to TRBD1. The CDR3 is 16 residues long. Germline-derived CDR1 and CDR2 are SGHTA and FQGNSA. The CDR3 DNA reads as TGTGCCAGCAGCACATATAGGGGCAGGGGGAATGCAAAACTGTTTTTT. Protein product: CASSTYRGRGNAKLFF.

J is TRBJ1-2 and V is TRBV29-1; D remains ambiguous. V dropped 2 bases and J dropped 7 bases, with 17 bases sitting between them. This CDR3 contains 14 residues. Per germline, CDR1 SQVTM and CDR2 ANQGSEA. The CDR3 region has the DNA TGCAGCGTTGAATCGCTTGTCAGTCAGCCTGGCTACACCTTC. It codes for CSVESLVSQPGYTF.

This clonotype has only a few counts. The rearrangement joins TRBV2 to TRBJ1-4; no clear D. V was shortened by 3 bases and J by 14 bases, with 10 bases between the two germline ends. The CDR3 covers 11 residues. Germline V CDR1 and CDR2: SNHLY, FYNNEI. The chain's CDR3 is CASSDSIRLFF. The CDR3 nucleotides are TGTGCCAGCAGTGATAGCATTCGGCTGTTTTTT.

Details on this clonotype: The germline gene is not matched at one end of the junction; a read error may be the cause. The chain is built from TRBV24-1 and TRBJ2-3, with a weak D call TRBD2 (5 bases). In germline, CDR1 is KGHDR, CDR2 SFDVKD. This CDR3 has 13 amino acids. The CDR3 region is CATSPGSTDTQNF. The DNA of the CDR3 is TGTGCCACCTCTCCGGGGAGCACAGATACGCAGAATTTT.

The gene calls are TRBV6-6 and TRBJ2-2; D gene ambiguous. Germline CDR1 and CDR2: MNHNY and SVGAGI (reference sequence). There are 13 residues in the CDR3. V was pared by 6 bases and J by 2 bases, with 7 bases between. CDR3: CASRAFNTGELFF. The DNA of the CDR3 is TGTGCCAGCAGAGCCTTCAACACCGGGGAGCTGTTTTTT.

This clonotype showed up many times. The J gene is TRBJ2-1, the V gene TRBV24-1; TRBD1 matches at 8 bases. V shed 3 bases, J shed 2 bases, and the junction held 2 bases outside the gene matches. Germline values: CDR1 KGHDR, CDR2 SFDVKD. This CDR3 is 15 amino acids long. The CDR3 DNA follows: TGTGCCACCAGTGATGGACAGGGCGCCTACAATGAGCAGTTCTTC. Its translation is CATSDGQGAYNEQFF.

This chain connects TRBV12-3 or TRBV12-4 to TRBJ2-5; D is undetermined. The CDR3 is made up of 14 amino acids. Trimming stripped 1 base from V and 3 bases from J, with 9 bases between. This CDR3 reads CASSLDTVEETQYF. The CDR3 DNA reads as TGTGCCAGCAGTTTAGATACGGTAGAAGAGACCCAGTACTTC.

The V and J genes are TRBV4-3 and TRBJ2-7; D not certain. The CDR3 consists of 14 residues. CDR1 LGHNA and CDR2 YSLEER come from the germline V gene. With 0 bases removed from V and 3 bases from J, the gap between germline ends came to 9 bases. CDR3 nucleotides: TGCGCCAGCAGCCAAGATCCAACGGGCTACGAGCAGTACTTC. Translating gives CASSQDPTGYEQYF.

In this sample, this clonotype turned up a few times. The chain employs TRBV24-1 and TRBJ2-2; D possibly matches TRBD1 or TRBD2 (7 bases each). Germline CDR1 and CDR2: KGHDR and SFDVKD. V was clipped by 4 bases and J by 4 bases, with 12 bases between them. The CDR3 extends over 15 amino acids. The CDR3 loop reads CATSEGGGSTGELFF. The CDR3 DNA is TGTGCCACCAGTGAAGGGGGCGGGAGCACCGGGGAGCTGTTTTTT.

This clonotype occurred a few times. The rearrangement joins TRBV10-3 to TRBJ2-5; D possibly corresponds to TRBD1 (5 bases). CDR1 and CDR2 from the germline V gene are ENHRY and SYGVKD. The CDR3 runs to 16 residues. Trimming shortened V by 2 bases and J by 1 base, and 14 bases separated the two germline ends. For the CDR3, the DNA is TGTGCCATCAGTGAGGGCCAACAGGTGCTCCAAGAGACCCAGTACTTC. Its translation is CAISEGQQVLQETQYF.

This clonotype has only a few counts. The chain combines TRBV4-3 with TRBJ2-3; D not certain. The CDR3 extends over 17 amino acids. Trimming took off 0 bases at V and 1 base at J, with 14 bases between the two ends. The V gene's germline CDR1 is LGHNA and CDR2 YSLEER. CDR3 coding DNA: TGCGCCAGCAGCCAAGAGGCGAGCGTTATCCGCACAGATACGCAGTATTTT. This sequence encodes CASSQEASVIRTDTQYF.

The table lists this clonotype with many counts. The rearrangement uses TRBV12-3 or TRBV12-4 and TRBJ1-6; maybe TRBD1 (5 bases). Trimming removed 5 bases at V and 7 bases at J, with 9 bases between. The CDR3 has 13 amino acids. CDR3: CASSPYRNSPLHF. In nucleotides, the CDR3 is TGTGCCAGCAGTCCTTACAGGAATTCACCCCTCCACTTT.

This clonotype has at least ten counts. V gene TRBV18 combines with J gene TRBJ1-1, with TRBD1 matching over 7 bases. CDR3 length: 13 residues. Losses at the gene ends were 3 bases for V and 5 bases for J; bases not matched to a gene: 3. Germline V gene sequence: CDR1 KGHSH, CDR2 LQKENI. The CDR3, as DNA: TGTGCCAGCTCACCTGGACAGGAGACTGAAGCTTTCTTT. It is translated as CASSPGQETEAFF.

The chain recombines TRBV3-1 with TRBJ1-1; 7 bases fit TRBD1. The CDR3 runs 13 residues. Germline V CDR1 and CDR2: LGHDT, YNNKEL (reference sequence). The trim removed 2 bases at V and 5 bases at J, leaving 2 bases unmatched. In DNA, the CDR3 is TGTGCCAGCAGCCAACAGGGGGAAACTGAAGCTTTCTTT. It is translated as CASSQQGETEAFF.

The table lists this clonotype with a few counts. The chain employs TRBV4-3 and TRBJ1-1; 7 positions agree with TRBD1. V was pared by 0 bases and J by 9 bases, with 7 bases of the junction left unmatched. The germline V gene encodes CDR1 LGHNA and CDR2 YSLEER. This CDR3 is 14 amino acids long. The CDR3 sequence: CASSQDPRTGQAFF. CDR3 sequence (DNA): TGCGCCAGCAGCCAAGATCCCCGGACAGGTCAAGCTTTCTTT.

This clonotype occurred a few times. The J gene is TRBJ1-2, the V gene TRBV9; D gene ambiguous. V shed 5 bases and J shed 0 bases, with 14 bases lying between them. This CDR3 is built from 15 residues. Germline CDR1 and CDR2: SGDLS and YYNGEE. For the CDR3, the DNA is TGTGCCAGCAGGAAGGAGCCGTACACTAACTATGGCTACACCTTC. Its translation is CASRKEPYTNYGYTF.

This chain joins TRBV12-3 or TRBV12-4 and TRBJ2-7, with D possibly TRBD2 on 6 matching bases. The V end lost 11 bases, the J end lost 7 bases, and 15 bases lay between the germline ends. CDR3 length equals 11 residues. The CDR3 DNA reads TGTGCCGTGGGAGGCTTGGGTGAGCAGTACTTC. It encodes CAVGGLGEQYF.

This clonotype was observed a handful of times. CDR3 region: CASSKAGVETQYF. As DNA, the CDR3 is TGTGCTAGTTCCAAGGCGGGAGTGGAGACCCAGTACTTC. The rearrangement links TRBV12-5 to TRBJ2-5; TRBD2 aligns across 7 bases. The germline gives CDR1 LGHNT, CDR2 FRNRAP. After removal of 8 bases from V and 5 bases from J, the junction contained 8 bases not matched to a gene. This CDR3 has 13 residues.

Only a few counts were recorded for this clonotype. The V and J genes are TRBV11-2 and TRBJ2-2; no clear D gene. V was clipped by 5 bases and J by 9 bases, with 16 bases between them. Germline CDR1 SGHAT, CDR2 FQNNGV. The length of the CDR3 is 14 residues. Here the CDR3 DNA reads TGTGCCAGCAGCGTGGATGTTTATACCCGGGAGCTGTTTTTT. Protein: CASSVDVYTRELFF.

This clonotype was detected only a few times. V gene TRBV12-3 or TRBV12-4 combines with J gene TRBJ2-7, with a possible D match to TRBD2 (6 bases). The CDR3 sequence is 14 residues long. V lost 6 bases, J lost 3 bases, and 15 bases lay in between. CDR3: CASSPRGSHYEQYF. The CDR3 DNA reads as TGTGCCAGCAGCCCACGGGGGTCCCACTACGAGCAGTACTTC.

This clonotype was detected only a few times. The rearrangement joins TRBV10-3 to TRBJ2-1; no clear D gene. This CDR3 has 13 residues. Germline CDR1 ENHRY, CDR2 SYGVKD. Trimming cost V 2 bases and J 4 bases, with 6 bases left between them. CDR3 loop: CAISETPYNEQFF. The CDR3 bases are TGTGCCATCAGTGAGACACCGTACAATGAGCAGTTCTTC.